This TCR beta chain was sequenced for a study of blood T cell repertoires in COVID-19. Germline lookup yields CDR1 SGHTA and CDR2 FQGNSA. V gave up 3 bases and J gave up 2 bases, with 17 bases separating them. The CDR3 has 17 amino acids. In the original analysis: Amplification with reference gene primers provided the estimates of nucleated cell counts. Sequencing used immunoSEQ multiplex PCR; TCRdb keeps in-frame clones, though not all of them. V and J calls and clone size are copied from that table; D and trimming were computed from the DNA. The sample comprises about 89,000 clones, roughly 70% of which are singletons, and roughly an eighth rests with the top ten.

The TCR was taken from an elderly woman with acute or convalescent COVID-19. This sequence joins TRBV7-2 and TRBJ1-5, with D perhaps matching TRBD1 (5 bases). The sequenced material came from peripheral blood. DNA of the CDR3: TGTGCCAGCAGCTTTGGATGGGGCCTACACGGCAATCAGCCCCAGCATTTT. It yields the protein CASSFGWGLHGNQPQHF.